This T cell receptor (beta chain) stems from a study of shared clonotypes between healthy human individuals (dated by TCRdb to about 2020). A note on the overall study: The cohort comprised a couple of women and a few men aged 18 to 49 years. For each donor, CD4 naive and CD4 memory were each given three plates, CD8 naive was given two plates, and CD8 memory was given one plate. To estimate repertoire size and how much clonotype sharing occurs between individuals, the study deeply sequenced the blood TCR repertoires of several healthy adults. Libraries were prepared and TCR repertoires were sequenced by different laboratories using diverse techniques, in order to increase sequencing depth and limit assay-specific biases. Per donor, leukapheresis produced somewhere between about 0.9 and 9.5 billion PBMCs. What the research found in general, with its limitations: The small number of donors limited the genetic and exposure-history diversity represented. Compared with non-shared clonotypes, the clonotypes found in all four sorted-subset donors had higher generation probabilities. About 4.5% of naive CD4, 3% to 3.5% of naive CD8, roughly 2.5% of memory CD4, and about 0.4% of memory CD8 clonotypes were shared across a few donors. Pairwise subsampling indicated that sequencing depth was expected to affect the degree of clonotype sharing among donors. Rarefaction of sorted-subset datasets indicated incomplete sequencing despite the large sequencing depth. Only blood was sampled, and tissue TCR repertoires likely differ from those in blood. Estimated clonotype richness was generally larger for naive than for memory subsets.

Donors were healthy HIV-negative adults with no recently reported acute infections or vaccinations. Every donor was a Caucasian adult residing in Nashville, Tennessee, USA. CD4+ T cells were enriched by magnetic negative selection, after which naive cells were positively selected on CD45RA and the negative fraction was taken as the memory subset. Blood was collected by leukapheresis, and PBMCs were isolated by Ficoll-Histopaque density gradient centrifugation and then cryopreserved in liquid nitrogen vapor phase. Analytical flow cytometry was used to check the purity and quantity of every magnetically sorted T cell population. From each sorted fraction, genomic DNA was isolated and quantified by UV absorbance on a Nanodrop 2000c. A remark on this clone: The antigen this receptor binds is unknown. No quality values exist for individual bases; no much larger clone is one base distant.

Using the deep immunoSEQ assay, TCR CDR3 regions were amplified from genomic DNA by multiplex PCR. Genomic DNA extracted from each cell subset was distributed evenly over all wells of several immunoSEQ 96-well plates, and each plate served as one replicate. For sorted subsets, about 200 ng genomic DNA, equal to approximately 30,000 T cell genomes, was loaded into each replicate PCR. Purified libraries were measured with a Qubit 3.0 fluorometer, size-checked on a Bioanalyzer 2100, and measured again with the KAPA Library Quantification kit. Every immunoSEQ 96-well plate was sequenced on a separate single-read 150-cycle Illumina NextSeq 550 flow cell. Per the original workflow: Because only junctional sequences without quality scores were contained in the immunoSEQ output, filtering matching that applied to full-length reads could not be performed. Sequences were annotated with PyIR, a Python wrapper for IgBLAST v1.9, using IMGT germline references to assign V/J genes and CDR3. Reads were removed for weak V/J assignments (E-value above 1e-6), missing CDR3, stop codons, out-of-frame junctions, or ambiguous translated residues. V3J clonotypes were defined as sequences sharing an identical inferred V gene, J gene, and CDR3 amino acid sequence. Percentage overlap between repertoires was computed as shared unique clonotypes divided by the size of the smaller repertoire. RTK rarefaction, the Chao1 estimator, and Recon v2.1 estimates of unobserved clonotypes were used to assess repertoire richness. OLGA was used to compute generation probabilities for all TCRbeta clonotypes that the gDNA method yielded from a handful of donors. TCRdb took this table from immuneACCESS and kept in-frame rearrangements with V and J called. Such tables lack part of the clones; where checked against another copy, unresolved V genes explain under half of the gap, and the rest is unexplained. D and trimming come from the DNA, and the V and J calls and clone size come from that table. The table for this sample lists approximately 1.4 million clones; under 99% of them were counted only once. Around 0.45% of the sample belongs to the ten largest clones.

The CDR3 measures 16 amino acids from cysteine to phenylalanine. Of the read, only the CDR3 DNA is kept; its 48 bases are in frame from base 1. V sheds 1 base and J sheds 2 bases, leaving 12 bases between their ends. Per the germline V gene (reference sequence), MNHEY is the CDR1 and SMNVEV is the CDR2. The sequenced sample was naive CD4+ T cells sorted from blood. In the paper's terms, the cell subset or site label means: CD45RA+ positively selected. The TCR originated in a man between 25 and 39 years old in good health. Rearrangement joined TRBV27 to TRBJ2-1, and the D gene may be TRBD2, 5 bases matching. Here is the DNA: TGTGCCAGCAGTTTATTTGCGGGCGACACCTACAATGAGCAGTTCTTC. This yields the protein CASSLFAGDTYNEQFF.